Listed below are T cell receptor beta chains from one sample, sequenced in a study of PD-1 blockade in classical Hodgkin lymphoma. Produced via immunoSEQ multiplex PCR; TCRdb's table is partial and in-frame only. The sample includes about 60,000 clones, roughly 92% seen only once; the top ten take approximately 8%. The sample here was peripheral blood mononuclear cells (PBMCs), taken before the fourth cycle of nivolumab. These receptors were taken from a human donor with classical Hodgkin lymphoma. Each CDR3 is given with its conserved first and last residue. A D gene is named only where the DNA matches it firmly. Not every row has a clone size; where given, it reads once, few, many or a size class.

abundance	j_gene	d_gene	v_gene	CDR3aa	CDR3nt
.	TRBJ2-1	TRBD2	TRBV6-5	CASRPLAGGKNEQFF	TGTGCCAGCAGGCCCCTAGCGGGAGGAAAAAATGAGCAGTTCTTC
once	TRBJ2-1	.	TRBV4-2	CASSQDGGSSDEQFF	TGTGCCAGCAGCCAAGATGGCGGATCTTCGGATGAGCAGTTCTTC
.	TRBJ2-3	TRBD2	TRBV5-4	CASSPVAGGIDTQYF	TGTGCCAGCAGCCCAGTAGCGGGAGGGATAGATACGCAGTATTTT
.	TRBJ1-1	.	TRBV7-9	CASSVGGPYTEAFF	TGTGCCAGCAGCGTCGGGGGCCCTTACACTGAAGCTTTCTTT
.	TRBJ2-1	TRBD2	TRBV11-2	CASSRDPGTSGRLRDEQFF	TGTGCCAGCAGCCGGGACCCTGGGACTAGCGGGAGGCTTAGGGATGAGCAGTTCTTC
.	TRBJ2-7	TRBD1	TRBV6-6	CASSYSGTDPYEQYF	TGTGCCAGCAGTTACTCGGGGACAGATCCCTACGAGCAGTACTTC
.	TRBJ2-7	.	TRBV7-9	CASSRASPYEQYF	TGTGCCAGCAGCCGGGCATCCCCATACGAGCAGTACTTC
.	TRBJ1-5	.	TRBV28	CASSGGDGGNQPQHF	TGTGCCAGCAGTGGGGGTGACGGTGGCAATCAGCCCCAGCATTTT
.	TRBJ1-6	TRBD1	TRBV4-2	CASSQDGDRNNSPLHF	TGTGCCAGCAGCCAAGACGGGGACAGGAATAATTCACCCCTCCACTTT
.	TRBJ2-7	.	TRBV7-9	CASSLGTYEQYF	TGTGCCAGCAGCTTAGGTACTTACGAGCAGTACTTC
once	TRBJ2-2	TRBD2	TRBV7-6	CASSYVLLAGVFPGELFF	TGTGCCAGCAGCTACGTCCTTCTAGCGGGAGTTTTTCCCGGGGAGCTGTTTTTT
.	TRBJ2-7	TRBD2	TRBV6-6	CASSYEKREGYEQYF	TGTGCCAGCAGTTACGAAAAGCGGGAGGGCTACGAGCAGTACTTC
.	TRBJ2-2	.	TRBV27	CASSFGGNTGELFF	TGTGCCAGCAGTTTCGGAGGGAACACCGGGGAGCTGTTTTTT
.	TRBJ2-7	TRBD1	TRBV5-1	CASSRAGTGSFYEQYF	TGCGCCAGCAGCCGAGCCGGGACAGGGAGTTTCTACGAGCAGTACTTC
.	TRBJ1-6	.	TRBV6-5	CASKPANSPLHF	TGTGCCAGCAAGCCAGCTAATTCACCCCTCCACTTT
.	TRBJ2-3	.	TRBV7-9	CASRRTDTDTQYF	TGTGCCAGCAGACGGACAGACACAGATACGCAGTATTTT
.	TRBJ1-2	.	TRBV20-1	CSASQYGYTF	TGCAGTGCTAGTCAGTATGGCTACACCTTC
.	TRBJ1-1	.	TRBV28	CASSFGYPSVGMNTEAFF	TGTGCCAGCAGTTTTGGTTATCCCTCGGTTGGTATGAACACTGAAGCTTTCTTT
.	TRBJ1-3	.	TRBV27	CASSPYGGNTIYF	TGTGCCAGCAGTCCCTATGGTGGAAACACCATATATTTT
.	TRBJ2-2	.	TRBV14	CASSQWRTGELFF	TGTGCCAGCAGCCAATGGCGGACCGGGGAGCTGTTTTTT
.	TRBJ1-3	.	TRBV7-9	CASSLVGGSYHNSGNTIYF	TGTGCCAGCAGCTTAGTGGGGGGCTCATATCATAACTCTGGAAACACCATATATTTT
few	TRBJ1-1	.	TRBV30	CAWSSQGNTEAFF	TGTGCCTGGAGTAGTCAGGGTAACACTGAAGCTTTCTTT
.	TRBJ2-5	TRBD1	TRBV7-8	CASSSDRGPGETQYF	TGTGCCAGCAGCTCGGACAGGGGGCCCGGGGAGACCCAGTACTTC
.	TRBJ2-7	.	TRBV6-1	CASGYEQYF	TGTGCCAGCGGTTACGAGCAGTACTTC
.	TRBJ2-3	TRBD2	TRBV7-9	CASSLPQRESDTQYF	TGTGCCAGCAGCTTACCGCAGCGGGAGTCAGATACGCAGTATTTT
once	TRBJ1-2	.	TRBV5-4	CASSAELYGYTF	TGTGCCAGCAGCGCGGAGCTCTATGGCTACACCTTC
once	TRBJ2-2	.	TRBV27	CASSFGGGNTGELFF	TGTGCCAGCAGTTTTGGGGGAGGGAACACCGGGGAGCTGTTTTTT
.	TRBJ2-2	.	TRBV6-1	CASDKGRITGELFF	TGTGCCAGTGACAAGGGGCGGATCACCGGGGAGCTGTTTTTT